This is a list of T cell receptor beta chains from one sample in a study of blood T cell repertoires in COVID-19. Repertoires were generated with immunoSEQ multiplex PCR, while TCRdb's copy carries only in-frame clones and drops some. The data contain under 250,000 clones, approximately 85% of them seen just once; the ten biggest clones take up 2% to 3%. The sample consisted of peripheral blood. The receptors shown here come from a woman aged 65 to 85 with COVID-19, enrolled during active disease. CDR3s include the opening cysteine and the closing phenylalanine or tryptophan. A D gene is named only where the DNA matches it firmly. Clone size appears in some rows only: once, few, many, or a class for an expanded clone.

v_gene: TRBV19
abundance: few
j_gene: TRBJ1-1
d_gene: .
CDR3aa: CASARVNTEAFF
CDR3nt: TGTGCCTCCGCCCGCGTGAACACTGAAGCTTTCTTT

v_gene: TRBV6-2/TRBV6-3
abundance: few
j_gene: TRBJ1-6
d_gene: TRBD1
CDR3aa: CASSYTGTGISLPLHF
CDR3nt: TGTGCCAGCAGTTACACCGGGACAGGGATCTCACTACCCCTCCACTTT

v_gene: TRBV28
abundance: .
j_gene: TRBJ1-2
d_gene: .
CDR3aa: CASSSFGTTQSNYGYTF
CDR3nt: TGTGCCAGCAGTTCCTTCGGGACAACTCAATCTAACTATGGCTACACCTTC

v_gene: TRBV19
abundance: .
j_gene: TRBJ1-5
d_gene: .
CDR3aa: CASKMEGRTLYQPQHF
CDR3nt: TGTGCCAGTAAAATGGAGGGGCGCACTCTTTACCAGCCCCAGCATTTT

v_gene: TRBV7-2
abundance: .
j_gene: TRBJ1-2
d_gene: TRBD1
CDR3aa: CASGWTGVNYGYTF
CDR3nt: TGTGCGTCGGGATGGACAGGAGTTAACTATGGCTACACCTTC

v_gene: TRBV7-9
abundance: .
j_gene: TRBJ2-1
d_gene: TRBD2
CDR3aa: CASSPGTSGATEQFF
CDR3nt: TGTGCCAGCAGCCCAGGGACTAGCGGGGCTACTGAGCAGTTCTTC

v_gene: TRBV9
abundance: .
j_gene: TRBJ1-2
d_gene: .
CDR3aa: CASSAGQPHYGYTF
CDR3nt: TGTGCCAGCAGCGCCGGACAGCCTCACTATGGCTACACCTTC

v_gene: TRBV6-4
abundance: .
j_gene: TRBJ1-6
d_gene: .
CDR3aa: CASSEEGGSPLHF
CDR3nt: TGTGCCAGCAGTGAAGAGGGTGGATCACCCCTCCACTTT

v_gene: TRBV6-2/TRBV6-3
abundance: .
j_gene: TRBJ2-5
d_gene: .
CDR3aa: CASSLEGRDQETQYF
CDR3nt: TGTGCCAGCAGCTTAGAAGGTCGGGACCAAGAGACCCAGTACTTC

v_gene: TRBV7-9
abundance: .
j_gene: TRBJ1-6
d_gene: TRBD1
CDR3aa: CASSLIGQGDYNSPLHF
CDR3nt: TGTGCCAGCAGCCTCATCGGTCAGGGGGACTATAATTCACCCCTCCACTTT

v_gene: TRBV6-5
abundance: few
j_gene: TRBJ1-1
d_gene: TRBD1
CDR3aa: CASSSLPGQGAGEAFF
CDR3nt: TGTGCCAGCAGTTCCCTGCCGGGACAGGGTGCCGGTGAAGCTTTCTTT

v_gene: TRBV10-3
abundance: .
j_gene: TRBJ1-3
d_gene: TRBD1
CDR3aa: CAISGQGSGNTIYF
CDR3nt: TGTGCCATCAGTGGACAGGGAAGTGGAAACACCATATATTTT